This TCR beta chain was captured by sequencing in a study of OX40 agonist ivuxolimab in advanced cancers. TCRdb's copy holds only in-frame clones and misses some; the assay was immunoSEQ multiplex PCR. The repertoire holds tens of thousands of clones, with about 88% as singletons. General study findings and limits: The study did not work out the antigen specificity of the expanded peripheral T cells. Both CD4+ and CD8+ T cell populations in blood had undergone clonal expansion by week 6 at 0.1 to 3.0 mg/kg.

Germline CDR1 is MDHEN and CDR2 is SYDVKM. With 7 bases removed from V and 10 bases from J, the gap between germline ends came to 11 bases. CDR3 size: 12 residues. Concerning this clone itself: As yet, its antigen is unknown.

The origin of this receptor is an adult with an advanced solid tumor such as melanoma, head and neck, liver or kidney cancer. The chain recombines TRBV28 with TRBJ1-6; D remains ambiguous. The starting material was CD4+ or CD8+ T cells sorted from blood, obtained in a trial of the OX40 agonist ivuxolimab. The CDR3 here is CASTDDGSPLHF. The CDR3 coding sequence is TGTGCCAGCACCGACGATGGGTCACCCCTCCACTTT.